The 32 T cell receptor beta chains below were found in one sample sequenced in a study of blood T cell repertoires in COVID-19. Profiling relied on immunoSEQ multiplex PCR, and the TCRdb table lists in-frame clones only, not all of them. The table has 200,000 to 250,000 clones, about 83% seen once. Sequencing was performed on PBMCs or T cells enriched from blood (not recorded which). The receptor set was obtained from a woman between 50 and 59 years old who had recovered from COVID-19.

Only a few counts were recorded for this clone. The chain has TRBV19 and TRBJ1-2; D remains unclear. The CDR3 consists of 12 residues. Trimming shortened V by 5 bases and J by 4 bases, and 8 bases separated the two germline ends. CDR1 and CDR2 (germline): LNHDA, SQIVND (reference sequence). Written as DNA, the CDR3 is TGTGCCAGTAGTCCCGACATCTATGGCTACACCTTC. Translation gives CASSPDIYGYTF. Supplemented by reference TRBV19 and TRBJ1-2, the full variable domain reads DGGITQSPKYLFRKEGQNVTLSCEQNLNHDAMYWYRQDPGQGLRLIYYSQIVNDFQKGDIAEGYSVSREKKESFPLTVTSAQKNPTAFYLCASSPDIYGYTFGSGTRLTVV.

The rearrangement joins TRBV9 to TRBJ2-5; 9 bases are a match to TRBD2. This CDR3 has 16 residues. J was trimmed by 4 bases and V by 1 base; bases with no gene match: 8. Germline V CDR1 and CDR2: SGDLS, YYNGEE. The CDR3 here is CASSVSGGGAGETQYF. CDR3 in DNA: TGTGCCAGCAGCGTATCGGGCGGGGGGGCCGGAGAGACCCAGTACTTC.

V gene TRBV11-2 combines with J gene TRBJ2-3; D perhaps matches TRBD1 (5 bases). CDR3 size: 15 residues. V was cut by 1 base and J by 0 bases, with 8 bases left in between. Per the germline V gene, CDR1 is SGHAT and CDR2 is FQNNGV. CDR3 protein: CASSLVGASTDTQYF. The CDR3 DNA reads TGTGCCAGCAGCTTAGTAGGGGCTAGCACAGATACGCAGTATTTT. Based on the CDR3 plus reference TRBV11-2 and TRBJ2-3, the full variable domain is EAGVAQSPRYKIIEKRQSVAFWCNPISGHATLYWYQQILGQGPKLLIQFQNNGVVDDSQLPKDRFSAERLKGVDSTLKIQPAKLEDSAVYLCASSLVGASTDTQYFGPGTRLTVL.

This clone was seen a single time. The chain is built from TRBV30 and TRBJ2-1, with D perhaps TRBD1 (5 bases). The CDR3 is made up of 14 amino acids. V lost 3 bases to trimming and J lost 1 base, with 10 bases between them. CDR1 and CDR2 from the germline V gene are GTSNPN and SVGIG (reference sequence). In DNA form, the CDR3 reads TGTGCCTGGAGGTCCAGACAGTCCTACAATGAGCAGTTCTTC. This translates into CAWRSRQSYNEQFF.

The gene calls are TRBV7-8 and TRBJ1-4; 9 bases fit TRBD1. V trimming: 2 bases; J trimming: 2 bases; junction bases outside the gene matches: 6. Germline assignment: CDR1 SGHVS and CDR2 FQNEAQ. CDR3 length: 17 residues. CDR3 loop: CASSLTPGQGTNEKLFF. In DNA, the CDR3 is TGTGCCAGCAGCTTAACCCCGGGACAGGGTACTAATGAAAAACTGTTTTTT.

The CDR3 spells CASSYSSWNTEAFF. The CDR3 nucleotides are TGTGCCAGCAGTTACTCGAGCTGGAACACTGAAGCTTTCTTT. The rearrangement links TRBV6-5 to TRBJ1-1; D is ambiguous. The germline CDR1 and CDR2 sequences are MNHEY and SVGAGI. The V gene lost 0 bases and the J gene lost 1 base, with 6 bases spanning the gap. The CDR3 consists of 14 residues.

J is TRBJ2-5 and V is TRBV6-5; 10 nucleotides align to TRBD1. Germline CDR1 reads MNHEY; CDR2 reads SVGAGI. The trim removed 2 bases at V and 4 bases at J, leaving 4 bases unmatched. This CDR3 comprises 15 residues. CDR3 amino acids: CASSYGGQGRETQYF. For the CDR3, the DNA is TGTGCCAGCAGTTACGGGGGACAGGGGAGAGAGACCCAGTACTTC.

This chain links TRBV5-1 with TRBJ2-1; 13 bases are a match to TRBD2. The CDR3 totals 14 residues. V dropped 6 bases and J dropped 9; count of bases not matched to a gene: 6. CDR1 is SGHRS and CDR2 is YFSETQ in the germline V gene. The CDR3 DNA sequence: TGCGCCAGCAAACTAGCGGGGGGGCCAGGTGAGCAGTTCTTC. Translating gives CASKLAGGPGEQFF.

The chain uses TRBV6-5 and TRBJ1-2; D is perhaps TRBD1 (5 bases). Deletions cut 7 bases from V and 3 bases from J, with 15 bases between. CDR3 length equals 14 residues. From germline, CDR1 is MNHEY and CDR2 SVGAGI. The CDR3 DNA reads as TGTGCCAGCACCCGACAGTCGACTGACTATGGCTACACCTTC. Its translation is CASTRQSTDYGYTF.

The J gene is TRBJ1-2, the V gene TRBV29-1, with TRBD1 matching over 10 bases. Looked up from germline, CDR1 is SQVTM and CDR2 is ANQGSEA. V lost 4 bases to trimming and J lost 5 bases; unmatched junction nucleotides: 4. The CDR3 contains 13 residues. CDR3 sequence: CSVGTGGGYGYTF. The CDR3 coding sequence is TGCAGCGTTGGGACAGGGGGTGGATATGGCTACACCTTC.

The chain links TRBV4-3 to TRBJ2-2; 8 positions match TRBD1. Germline lookup yields CDR1 LGHNA and CDR2 YSLEER. The length of the CDR3 is 17 residues. V gave up 3 bases and J gave up 3 bases; unmatched junction bases: 9. The CDR3 DNA reads TGCGCCAGCAGCCAGATCCCAGGACAGGGATACACCGGGGAGCTGTTTTTT. Translation gives CASSQIPGQGYTGELFF.

V gene TRBV7-9 combines with J gene TRBJ1-3; D is ambiguous. The V end was cut by 5 bases, the J end by 4 bases, with 18 bases between. In germline, CDR1 is SEHNR, CDR2 FQNEAQ (reference sequence). This CDR3 contains 16 residues. The CDR3 DNA is TGTGCCAGCAGCCCTAATAGTTTCATCGCCGGAAACACCATATATTTT. Encoded protein: CASSPNSFIAGNTIYF.

V and J are TRBV18 and TRBJ2-7, with 13 bases identical to TRBD2. Trimming took 3 bases from V and 3 from J; bases not matched to a gene: 14. The CDR3 length is 19 residues. Germline loops: CDR1 KGHSH, CDR2 LQKENI. The CDR3: CASSPVLAGGPIGIYEQYF. CDR3 nucleotides: TGTGCCAGCTCACCCGTACTAGCGGGGGGGCCCATTGGGATCTACGAGCAGTACTTC.

The chain carries TRBV7-8 and TRBJ1-1, with TRBD1 as a possible D gene (5 bases). The V end was cut by 5 bases, the J end by 7 bases, with 14 bases between. The CDR3 extends over 13 amino acids. Germline-derived CDR1 and CDR2 are SGHVS and FQNEAQ. The CDR3 sequence is CASSLGQILEAFF. DNA of the CDR3: TGTGCCAGCAGCCTTGGACAAATACTTGAAGCTTTCTTT.

The J gene is TRBJ1-5, the V gene TRBV4-2; perhaps TRBD1 as D (5 bases). The CDR3 has 15 amino acids. CDR1 LGHNA and CDR2 YNFKEQ come from the germline V gene. With 5 bases removed from V and 3 bases from J, the gap between germline ends came to 14 bases. This CDR3 is CASSYDRKLNQPQHF. The CDR3 DNA reads TGTGCCAGCAGCTACGACAGAAAACTCAATCAGCCCCAGCATTTT.

As to this clone: A junction boundary mismatches the germline segment, possibly from a read error. The rearrangement uses TRBV28 and TRBJ2-7; D is uncertain. The CDR3 runs to 15 residues. CDR1 is MDHEN and CDR2 is SYDVKM in the germline V gene. Written as DNA, the CDR3 is TGTGCCAGCAGCACCCCTGAAGAGGCCTTCCATCTGATAGCCTTC. Protein: CASSTPEEAFHLIAF.

CDR3 coding DNA: TGTGCCAGCAGGCCTGGCAGGGGGCCGAACACTGAAGCTTTCTTT. Encoded protein: CASRPGRGPNTEAFF. The rearrangement joins TRBV6-1 to TRBJ1-1, with 8 bases matching TRBD1. This CDR3 is built from 15 residues. With V trimmed by 6 bases and J by 1 base, 7 bases remained unmatched. Germline loops: CDR1 MNHNS, CDR2 SASEGT.

J is TRBJ1-4 and V is TRBV11-1; 7 bases are a match to TRBD1. J gave up 8 bases and V 4 bases, and 4 bases lay outside the gene matches. The CDR3 has 13 residues. Germline CDR1 reads SGHAT; CDR2 reads FQDESV (reference sequence). In DNA, the CDR3 is TGTGCCAGCAGCTCCTCGGACAGGGAAAAACTGTTTTTT. This codes for CASSSSDREKLFF. The full variable domain, in which reference TRBV11-1 and TRBJ1-4 provide the parts outside the CDR3, is EAEVAQSPRYKITEKSQAVAFWCDPISGHATLYWYRQILGQGPELLVQFQDESVVDDSQLPKDRFSAERLKGVDSTLKIQPAELGDSAMYLCASSSSDREKLFFGSGTQLSVL.

The rearrangement uses TRBV30 and TRBJ1-2; 9 bases map to TRBD1. V gave up 0 bases and J gave up 4 bases; unmatched junction bases: 9. Germline CDR1 reads GTSNPN; CDR2 reads SVGIG (reference sequence). The CDR3 length is 16 residues. The CDR3 loop reads CAWSVLGTGSIYGYTF. CDR3 bases: TGTGCCTGGAGTGTACTAGGGACAGGGAGTATCTATGGCTACACCTTC.

V usage is TRBV6-5 and J usage is TRBJ2-7, with 8 nucleotides matching TRBD2. CDR1 and CDR2 from the germline V gene are MNHEY and SVGAGI. V shed 10 bases and J 2 bases; nucleotides not matched to a gene: 4. This CDR3 is 12 amino acids long. The CDR3 bases are TGTGCCAACGGGGGGGCCGCCTACGAGCAGTACTTC. Translating gives CANGGAAYEQYF.

This clone was detected once. The chain couples TRBV6-2 or TRBV6-3 to TRBJ2-1, with D perhaps matching TRBD2 (6 bases). V was pared by 1 base and J by 0 bases, with 10 bases between. CDR1 MNHEY and CDR2 SVGEGT come from the germline V gene. The CDR3 has 16 amino acids. In DNA form, the CDR3 reads TGTGCCAGCAGTTACTTGGCGGGGAGCTCCTACAATGAGCAGTTCTTC. Translating gives CASSYLAGSSYNEQFF.

The CDR3 loop is CASSWGLTNTGELFF. CDR3 coding DNA: TGTGCCAGCAGTTGGGGACTAACGAACACCGGGGAGCTGTTTTTT. The chain recombines TRBV7-2 with TRBJ2-2; 7 nucleotides align to TRBD2. The CDR3 sequence is 15 residues long. CDR1 and CDR2 (germline): SGHTA, FQGNSA. The trim removed 6 bases at V and 0 bases at J, leaving 4 bases unmatched.

This clone was recorded once. The genes are TRBV6-2 or TRBV6-3 and TRBJ2-5; a possible D gene is TRBD2 (5 bases). The CDR3 extends over 13 amino acids. Germline loops: CDR1 MNHEY, CDR2 SVGEGT. Trimming left V 2 bases short and J 5 bases short, with 9 bases between. CDR3 DNA sequence: TGTGCCAGCAGTTACGGAACGGGGGAGACCCAGTACTTC. Residues: CASSYGTGETQYF.

The chain is built from TRBV7-2 and TRBJ2-7; no definite D call. This CDR3 comprises 13 residues. Trimming stripped 4 bases from V and 2 bases from J, with 9 bases between. Germline V gives CDR1 SGHTA, CDR2 FQGNSA. The CDR3 is CASSSYSTYEQYF. CDR3 nucleotide sequence: TGTGCCAGCAGCTCCTACAGTACCTACGAGCAGTACTTC. The whole variable domain, filled in from reference TRBV7-2 and TRBJ2-7, reads GAGVSQSPSNKVTEKGKDVELRCDPISGHTALYWYRQSLGQGLEFLIYFQGNSAPDKSGLPSDRFSAERTGGSVSTLTIQRTQQEDSAVYLCASSSYSTYEQYFGPGTRLTVT.

The V call is TRBV19, the J call TRBJ2-1; D possibly corresponds to TRBD2 (6 bases). V gave up 3 bases and J gave up 6 bases, with 15 bases separating them. The CDR3 loop spans 15 amino acids. Germline V gene sequence: CDR1 LNHDA, CDR2 SQIVND (reference sequence). In DNA form, the CDR3 reads TGTGCCAGTAGTATTTCACTAGCAAGATCCAATGAGCAGTTCTTC. Translating gives CASSISLARSNEQFF.

The V and J genes are TRBV18 and TRBJ2-3, with 7 positions matching TRBD1. From germline, CDR1 is KGHSH and CDR2 LQKENI. The CDR3 is 15 residues long. Trimming at V came to 8 bases and at J to 7 bases, leaving 15 bases not matched to a gene. The CDR3 reads CASPPRQGSLYTQYF. The CDR3 bases are TGTGCCAGCCCCCCAAGACAGGGCAGTTTATATACGCAGTATTTT.

This chain joins TRBV5-4 and TRBJ1-3; D ambiguous. Trimming took off 5 bases at V and 4 bases at J, with 13 bases between the two ends. Germline V gene data show CDR1 as SGHNT and CDR2 as YYREEE (reference sequence). This CDR3 is built from 14 residues. CDR3 in amino acids: CASRPSPAGNTIYF. The CDR3 DNA reads as TGTGCCAGCAGGCCCAGTCCAGCGGGAAACACCATATATTTT.

In this sample, this clone turned up once. The chain joins TRBV11-2 to TRBJ1-1, with 9 nucleotides matching TRBD1. V trimming: 6 bases; J trimming: 2 bases; junction bases outside the gene matches: 10. The germline V gene has CDR1 SGHAT and CDR2 FQNNGV. The CDR3 has 16 residues. CDR3 in amino acids: CASRPSGTGFNTEAFF. The CDR3 DNA sequence: TGTGCCAGCAGACCCTCAGGGACAGGGTTTAACACTGAAGCTTTCTTT. The whole variable domain, remainder taken from reference TRBV11-2 and TRBJ1-1, is EAGVAQSPRYKIIEKRQSVAFWCNPISGHATLYWYQQILGQGPKLLIQFQNNGVVDDSQLPKDRFSAERLKGVDSTLKIQPAKLEDSAVYLCASRPSGTGFNTEAFFGQGTRLTVV.

This clone has a handful of counts. V and J are TRBV10-3 and TRBJ2-3; D is possibly TRBD2 (6 bases). V gave up 1 base and J gave up 4 bases, with 9 bases separating them. This CDR3 has 14 residues. Per the germline V gene, CDR1 is ENHRY and CDR2 is SYGVKD. This CDR3 reads CAISEFTGADTQYF. CDR3 bases: TGTGCCATCAGTGAGTTTACGGGGGCAGATACGCAGTATTTT.

This chain connects TRBV3-1 (or the pseudogene TRBV3-2) to TRBJ2-5; D is perhaps TRBD2 (5 bases). This CDR3 spans 13 amino acids. V shed 7 bases and J shed 3 bases, with 12 bases lying between them. CDR1 and CDR2 (germline): LGHDT, YNNKEL (reference sequence). The CDR3 sequence: CASNTTGKETQYF. The CDR3 nucleotides are TGTGCCAGCAACACGACCGGGAAAGAGACCCAGTACTTC.

The chain recombines TRBV5-5 with TRBJ1-2; D perhaps matches TRBD1 (5 bases). The CDR3 runs to 14 residues. V lost 6 bases and J 4 bases, leaving 16 bases between the germline ends. CDR1 and CDR2 (germline): SGHKS, YYEKEE (reference sequence). As DNA, the CDR3 is TGTGCCAGCATCCAATCCCAGGGCCCCTATGGCTACACCTTC. Encoded protein: CASIQSQGPYGYTF. The variable domain in full, with the rest retrieved from reference TRBV5-5 and TRBJ1-2, is DAGVTQSPTHLIKTRGQQVTLRCSPISGHKSVSWYQQVLGQGPQFIFQYYEKEERGRGNFPDRFSARQFPNYSSELNVNALLLGDSALYLCASIQSQGPYGYTFGSGTRLTVV.

This chain links TRBV27 with TRBJ2-2; 7 bases are a match to TRBD1. The V gene end was trimmed by 6 bases and the J gene end by 3 bases; junction bases not matched to a gene: 13. Germline lookup yields CDR1 MNHEY and CDR2 SMNVEV (reference sequence). This CDR3 is 17 amino acids long. The chain's CDR3 is CASRRTGAWGDTGELFF. In nucleotides, the CDR3 is TGTGCCAGCAGGAGAACAGGGGCGTGGGGTGACACCGGGGAGCTGTTTTTT.